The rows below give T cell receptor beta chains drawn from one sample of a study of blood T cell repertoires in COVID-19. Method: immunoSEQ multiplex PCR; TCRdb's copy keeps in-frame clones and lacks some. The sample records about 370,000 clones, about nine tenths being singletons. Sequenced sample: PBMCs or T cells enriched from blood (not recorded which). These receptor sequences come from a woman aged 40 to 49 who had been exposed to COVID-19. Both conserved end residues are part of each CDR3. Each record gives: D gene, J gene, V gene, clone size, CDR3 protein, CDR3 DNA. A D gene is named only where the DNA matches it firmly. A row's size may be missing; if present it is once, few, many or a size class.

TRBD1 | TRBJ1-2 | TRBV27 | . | CASRPPGTAYGYTF | TGTGCCAGCAGGCCCCCTGGGACAGCCTATGGCTACACCTTC
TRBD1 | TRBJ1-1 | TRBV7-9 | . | CASSFTGQGGEAFF | TGTGCCAGCAGCTTTACGGGACAGGGAGGCGAAGCTTTCTTT
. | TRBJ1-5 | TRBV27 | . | CASSFGGGQPQHF | TGTGCCAGCAGTTTTGGGGGCGGGCAGCCCCAGCATTTT
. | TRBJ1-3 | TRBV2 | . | CASKVGPGNTIYF | TGTGCCAGTAAGGTGGGGCCTGGAAACACCATATATTTT
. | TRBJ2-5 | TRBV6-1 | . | CASSEFSRETQYF | TGTGCCAGCAGTGAATTTAGCCGTGAGACCCAGTACTTC
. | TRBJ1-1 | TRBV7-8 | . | CASSLVLTEAFF | TGTGCCAGCAGCCTTGTTCTAACTGAAGCTTTCTTT
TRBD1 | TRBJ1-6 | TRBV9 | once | CASSASPQGAMNSPLHF | TGTGCCAGCAGCGCTTCTCCCCAGGGGGCAATGAATTCACCCCTCCACTTT
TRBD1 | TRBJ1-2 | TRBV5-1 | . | CASRQGAVYGYTF | TGCGCCAGCAGACAGGGGGCCGTGTATGGCTACACCTTC
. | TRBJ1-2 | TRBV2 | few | CASSEVTGKIYGYTF | TGTGCCAGCAGTGAAGTGACCGGGAAGATCTATGGCTACACCTTC
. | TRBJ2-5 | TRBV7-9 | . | CASIGVDGETQYF | TGTGCCAGCATAGGGGTGGACGGGGAGACCCAGTACTTC
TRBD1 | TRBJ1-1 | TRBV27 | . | CASSLFPGQGAEAFF | TGTGCCAGCAGTTTATTCCCCGGACAGGGGGCTGAAGCTTTCTTT
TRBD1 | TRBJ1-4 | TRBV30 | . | CAWKRQGTEKLFF | TGTGCCTGGAAGCGACAGGGCACTGAAAAACTGTTTTTT
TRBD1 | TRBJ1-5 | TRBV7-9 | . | CASSFLGGTDANQPQHF | TGTGCCAGCAGCTTTTTAGGCGGGACAGACGCCAATCAGCCCCAGCATTTT
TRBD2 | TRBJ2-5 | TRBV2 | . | CASSGGGGTQETQYF | TGTGCCAGCAGTGGGGGCGGGGGGACCCAAGAGACCCAGTACTTC
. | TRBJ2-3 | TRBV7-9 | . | CAPSGMGLGTDTQYF | TGTGCCCCCAGTGGGATGGGACTGGGCACAGATACGCAGTATTTT
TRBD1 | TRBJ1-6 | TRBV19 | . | CASAQGAVSANSPLHF | TGTGCCAGTGCTCAGGGGGCTGTGTCCGCCAATTCACCCCTCCACTTT
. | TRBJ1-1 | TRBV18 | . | CASSPPGVGGTEAFF | TGTGCCAGCTCACCACCGGGGGTGGGGGGCACTGAAGCTTTCTTT
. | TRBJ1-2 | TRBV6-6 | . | CASSPRAAVFVSGGLYGYTF | TGTGCCAGCAGTCCCCGGGCAGCGGTGTTTGTATCGGGCGGCCTCTATGGCTACACCTTC
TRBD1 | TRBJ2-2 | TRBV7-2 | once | CASSLRGLRSGELFF | TGTGCCAGCAGCCTCAGGGGGCTCCGGTCCGGGGAGCTGTTTTTT
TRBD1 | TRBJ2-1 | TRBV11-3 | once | CASSLRGLNGNEQFF | TGTGCCAGCAGCTTAAGGGGGCTTAACGGCAATGAGCAGTTCTTC
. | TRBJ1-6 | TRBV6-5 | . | CASSRGRVSPLHF | TGTGCCAGCAGTAGGGGGAGGGTTTCACCCCTCCACTTT
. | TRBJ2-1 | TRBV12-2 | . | CASRSGRDYGANEQFF | TGTGCAAGTCGCTCCGGCCGGGACTATGGGGCGAATGAGCAGTTCTTC
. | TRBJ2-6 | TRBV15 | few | CATSRDPGAGANVLTF | TGTGCCACCAGCAGAGATCCGGGGGCTGGGGCCAACGTCCTGACTTTC
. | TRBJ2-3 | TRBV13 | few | CASSLVAPGTQYF | TGTGCCAGCAGCTTAGTCGCGCCGGGTACGCAGTATTTT